This TCR beta chain was sequenced for a study of blood T cell repertoires in COVID-19. On the study more broadly: Acute-phase and convalescent COVID-19 samples originated in the United States, Italy and Spain. T cells, B-cell-depleted T cells, or PBMCs supplied cDNA or gDNA.

The CDR3 runs to 15 residues. The ends lost 5 bases at V and 0 bases at J; junction bases unmatched: 5. Per germline, CDR1 SGHNT and CDR2 YENEEA. In the original workflow: Researchers report that nucleated cell counts were estimated from reference gene primer amplification. Sequencing was performed with immunoSEQ multiplex PCR; in TCRdb, only in-frame clones are kept and a portion is missing. The D gene and trimming were derived from the DNA, and the V and J assignments and clone size from that table. The sample lists 64,000 or so clones; approximately 78% were seen once. Sequenced material: peripheral blood. The rearrangement joins TRBV11-3 to TRBJ1-1; 8 bases line up with TRBD1. The TCR sequence derives from a man older than 75 with acute or convalescent COVID-19. The CDR3 here is CASSKRTGLNTEAFF. CDR3 nucleotides: TGTGCCAGCAGCAAAAGGACAGGGCTGAACACTGAAGCTTTCTTT.